This T cell receptor (beta chain) was sequenced for a study of blood T cell repertoires in COVID-19. The study recruited people aged roughly 18 to 100 years across more than 20 US areas. The CDR3 extends over 17 amino acids. Trimming shortened V by 5 bases and J by 0 bases, and 16 bases separated the two germline ends. From germline, CDR1 is SGHVS and CDR2 FNYEAQ. Method: immunoSEQ multiplex PCR; TCRdb's copy keeps in-frame clones and lacks some. The sample holds about 380,000 clones, over 75% seen once. This TCR was recovered from a man aged 30 to 45 who had recovered from COVID-19. The sample comprised PBMCs or T cells enriched from blood (not recorded which). The V call is TRBV7-6, the J call TRBJ2-2; TRBD2 is a possible D gene (6 bases). The CDR3 here is CASSKLGRGTNTGELFF. As DNA, the CDR3 is TGTGCCAGCAGCAAATTGGGGCGGGGCACGAACACCGGGGAGCTGTTTTTT.